The sample holds a few counts of the clone carrying this T cell receptor (beta chain). Its matching antigen is unknown. This sample is part of a study of CD8 T cells in Susac syndrome. V was cut by 6 bases and J by 2 bases, with 14 bases left in between. CDR1 and CDR2 (germline): SQVTM, ANQGSEA. The CDR3 runs 14 residues. The study, taken as a whole, reports: Individuals included in the TCR sequencing and HLA analysis were acknowledged by the study to be relatively few in number.

After extraction with the RNeasy kit, roughly 0.45 to 1 ug of the RNA was reverse transcribed using random hexamers. From the immunoSEQ multiplex PCR reads, TCRdb called clonotypes with MiXCR, one entry per CDR3 protein. In the table there are around 79,000 distinct CDR3 sequences, approximately 93% of which are singletons. Input material: CD8+ T cells from PBMCs. The genes are TRBV29-1 and TRBJ1-3, with D possibly matching TRBD1 (5 bases). This receptor was taken from a human donor with Susac syndrome. CDR3 residues: CSVEGPMAGNTIYF. CDR3 DNA sequence: TGCAGCGTCGAGGGGCCTATGGCTGGAAACACCATATATTTT.